The 20 T cell receptor beta chains listed next were all sequenced from one sample in a study of breast tumors, draining lymph nodes, adjacent tissues. Samples came from axillary lymph nodes draining the breast cancer. TCRdb independently ran MiXCR on the multiplex PCR reads; one entry per CDR3 protein. This table holds 190,000 or so distinct CDR3 sequences, approximately 33% found once. The sample taken for sequencing was axillary lymph node tissue. The receptor source for this set is a female donor with breast cancer. Some clones in this sample may be carry-over from other donors' samples.

The chain has TRBV2 and TRBJ2-6, with no clear D. The CDR3 is 16 residues long. Germline CDR1 is SNHLY and CDR2 is FYNNEI. Trimming pared 7 bases from V and 0 bases from J, leaving 13 bases between. The CDR3 DNA sequence: TGTGCCAGCACCCCGGTGGGGATCTCTGGGGCCAACGTCCTGACTTTC. Amino acids: CASTPVGISGANVLTF.

The chain employs TRBV12-3 or TRBV12-4 and TRBJ1-2; perhaps TRBD1 as D (5 bases). This CDR3 spans 13 amino acids. V was pared by 4 bases and J by 4 bases, with 10 bases between. CDR3 residues: CASSYTGGYGYTF. CDR3 bases: TGTGCCAGCAGTTACACCGGGGGCTATGGCTACACCTTC.

This clonotype was detected ten times or more. The V and J genes are TRBV18 and TRBJ2-1; 8 positions match TRBD2. The CDR3 is made up of 15 amino acids. Germline lookup yields CDR1 KGHSH and CDR2 LQKENI. The junction had 3 bases not matched to a gene; V was cut back by 5 bases and J by 0 bases. The CDR3 DNA sequence: TGTGCCAGCTCAGAACTAGCGGACTCCTACAATGAGCAGTTCTTC. It yields the protein CASSELADSYNEQFF.

This clonotype occurred many times. V gene TRBV6-5 combines with J gene TRBJ2-1; D call uncertain. The V gene lost 6 bases and the J gene lost 1 base, with 10 bases spanning the gap. Germline CDR1 is MNHEY and CDR2 is SVGAGI. The CDR3 sequence is 14 residues long. CDR3 coding DNA: TGTGCCAGCAGCCGAGAATATTCCTACAATGAGCAGTTCTTC. It encodes CASSREYSYNEQFF.

This clonotype was observed a few times. It may be a read error: a sequence one base away is much more abundant. Because it lacks the conserved phenylalanine or tryptophan at the end, this CDR3 is likely a read error. This sequence joins TRBV7-2 and TRBJ2-1; D not resolved. The germline V gene has CDR1 SGHTA and CDR2 FQGNSA. This CDR3 is built from 14 residues. V lost 1 base and J lost 6, with 10 bases in between. The CDR3 bases are TGTGCCAGCAGCTTAGGAGGATCCGCCAATGAGCAGTTCCTC. It yields the protein CASSLGGSANEQFL.

The table lists this clonotype with many counts. This chain uses TRBV18 with TRBJ2-2, with a tentative D call TRBD1 (5 bases). Trimming pared 3 bases from V and 3 bases from J, leaving 8 bases between. Looked up from germline, CDR1 is KGHSH and CDR2 is LQKENI. The CDR3 runs 14 residues. This CDR3 is CASSPDTDTGELFF. CDR3 DNA sequence: TGTGCCAGCTCACCGGACACAGACACCGGGGAGCTGTTTTTT.

This clonotype was seen at least ten times. This chain uses TRBV7-3 with TRBJ2-1; D call uncertain. V dropped 1 base and J dropped 7 bases, with 14 bases sitting between them. Per germline, CDR1 SGHTA and CDR2 FQGTGA. This CDR3 is built from 15 residues. Written as DNA, the CDR3 is TGTGCCAGCAGCTTAAATGGGGTATTGAAAAATGAGCAGTTCTTC. This translates into CASSLNGVLKNEQFF.

This rearrangement joins TRBV20-1 to TRBJ1-2; no clear D gene. CDR1 and CDR2 (germline): DFQATT, SNEGSKA (reference sequence). V lost 4 bases, J lost 5 bases, and 11 bases lay in between. The CDR3 has 12 residues. This CDR3 is CSAMSRSYGYTF. Here the CDR3 DNA reads TGCAGTGCTATGTCCAGGTCGTATGGCTACACCTTC.

As to this clonotype: No conserved phenylalanine or tryptophan is present at the end of the CDR3, so a read error is the likely explanation. The DNA is left out, because the CDR3 cannot be placed on it with certainty; the CDR3 is given as TCRdb lists it. The V call is TRBV14, the J call TRBJ2-5. CDR1 SGHDN and CDR2 FVKESK come from the germline V gene. The CDR3 region is 8 residues in length, termini included. The CDR3 here is CASSQDSR.

The chain links TRBV10-3 to TRBJ2-5; possibly TRBD1 or TRBD2 for D (5 bases each). V was clipped by 0 bases and J by 5 bases, with 7 bases between them. CDR1 and CDR2 from the germline V gene are ENHRY and SYGVKD. The CDR3 is 13 residues long. The CDR3 region is CAISESGDETQYF. The CDR3 nucleotides are TGTGCCATCAGTGAGTCGGGGGACGAGACCCAGTACTTC.

This clonotype appeared a single time. This chain links TRBV25-1 with TRBJ2-1; tentatively, D is TRBD2 (6 bases). Germline-derived CDR1 and CDR2 are MGHDK and SYGVNS. The CDR3 spans 15 residues. V shed 7 bases and J shed 7 bases, with 20 bases lying between them. The chain's CDR3 is CASKSTSSPMNEQFF. The CDR3 DNA follows: TGTGCCAGCAAGTCAACTAGCAGCCCGATGAATGAGCAGTTCTTC.

This clonotype was found many times. V is TRBV19 and J is TRBJ2-5; D might be TRBD2 (6 bases). V shed 4 bases and J shed 9 bases, with 21 bases lying between them. CDR3 length equals 15 residues. Germline V gene sequence: CDR1 LNHDA, CDR2 SQIVND (reference sequence). CDR3 nucleotides: TGTGCCAGTAGTACAACCGGGACTGCCTTAGGGGCCCAGTACTTC. Its protein is CASSTTGTALGAQYF.

The table lists this clonotype with many counts. The genes are TRBV2 and TRBJ1-3; no definite D call. The CDR3 has 13 residues. Between the trimmed V and J ends, which lost 6 bases and 3 bases, there was a span of 9 bases. Per the germline V gene, CDR1 is SNHLY and CDR2 is FYNNEI. The CDR3 region is CASRDPSGNTIYF. In DNA form, the CDR3 reads TGTGCCAGCAGGGACCCGAGTGGAAACACCATATATTTT.

The chain combines TRBV5-6 with TRBJ2-3; weak D call: TRBD2 (7 bases). CDR1 and CDR2 from the germline V gene are SGHDT and YYEEEE. V was clipped by 4 bases and J by 1 base, with 22 bases between them. The CDR3 runs 18 residues. The CDR3 region is CASSLQGAGAGGTDTQYF. The CDR3 DNA sequence: TGTGCCAGCAGCCTCCAAGGGGCGGGGGCGGGGGGCACAGATACGCAGTATTTT.

This clonotype was counted only a few times. V usage is TRBV28 and J usage is TRBJ2-7; possibly TRBD1 for D (7 bases). CDR1 and CDR2 from the germline V gene are MDHEN and SYDVKM. The germline V and J ends were trimmed by 3 bases and 4 bases, with 19 bases remaining between them. The CDR3 is 16 residues long. CDR3 bases: TGTGCCAGCAGTTTGACGAGGGGGCGGGACCAATACGAGCAGTACTTC. This gives the protein CASSLTRGRDQYEQYF.

This clonotype has ten or more counts. The chain joins TRBV28 to TRBJ2-1; tentative D call: TRBD1 (6 bases). There are 14 residues in the CDR3. Germline-derived CDR1 and CDR2 are MDHEN and SYDVKM. V was pared by 3 bases and J by 6 bases, with 12 bases between. The CDR3 region has the DNA TGTGCCAGCAGTTTTGCGGACAGAGGCAATGAGCAGTTCTTC. Translated: CASSFADRGNEQFF. Full variable domain (missing parts from reference TRBV28 and TRBJ2-1): DVKVTQSSRYLVKRTGEKVFLECVQDMDHENMFWYRQDPGLGLRLIYFSYDVKMKEKGDIPEGYSVSREKKERFSLILESASTNQTSMYLCASSFADRGNEQFFGPGTRLTVL.

Note on this clonotype: A much larger clone differs by one base, so this may be a read error. The chain has TRBV30 and TRBJ1-6; no clear D. Per the germline V gene, CDR1 is GTSNPN and CDR2 is SVGIG (reference sequence). The CDR3 consists of 15 residues. The CDR3 DNA reads TGTGCCAGGAGTGTATGGCGGGATATCGGCTCACCCCTCCACTTT. This gives the protein CARSVWRDIGSPLHF. Drawing the rest from reference TRBV30 and TRBJ1-6, the complete variable domain is SQTIHQWPATLVQPVGSPLSLECTVEGTSNPNLYWYRQAAGRGLQLLFYSVGIGQISSEVPQNLSASRPQDRQFILSSKKLLLSDSGFYLCARSVWRDIGSPLHFGNGTRLTVT.

In its sample, this clonotype was seen many times. The V and J genes are TRBV6-6 and TRBJ1-6; TRBD1 matches at 8 bases. Trimming removed 2 bases from V and 6 bases from J; junction bases left unmatched: 6. From germline, CDR1 is MNHNY and CDR2 SVGAGI (reference sequence). The length of the CDR3 is 16 residues. CDR3 in amino acids: CASSYPGQGGNSPLHF. CDR3 DNA: TGTGCCAGCAGTTACCCCGGACAGGGAGGTAATTCACCCCTCCACTTT.

This clonotype was found a few times. The CDR3: CASRSGGLAGGDTGELFF. As DNA, the CDR3 is TGTGCCAGCAGATCGGGGGGACTAGCGGGAGGGGACACCGGGGAGCTGTTTTTT. The chain carries TRBV28 and TRBJ2-2, with TRBD2 identical over 16 bases. This CDR3 is built from 18 residues. The ends lost 6 bases at V and 3 bases at J; junction bases unmatched: 7. Looked up from germline, CDR1 is MDHEN and CDR2 is SYDVKM.

Concerning this clonotype itself: The junction does not match germline at one end; this may be a read error. CDR3 sequence: CVSSQGRNYGYTF. CDR3 sequence (DNA): TGCGTCAGCAGCCAAGGTCGGAACTATGGCTACACCTTC. The rearrangement joins TRBV4-1 to TRBJ1-2; D is unresolved. CDR3 length: 13 amino acids. Germline V gene lookup returns CDR1 MGHRA and CDR2 YSYEKL.